A single sample is the source of the 10 T cell receptor beta chains below, sequenced in a study of T cells in tumors after PD-1 blockade. Produced via immunoSEQ multiplex PCR; TCRdb's table is partial and in-frame only. The sample lists some 18,000 clones; over 70% were seen once. The sample was PBMCs, taken after anti-PD-1 therapy. These receptors came from a human donor with advanced basal cell or squamous cell carcinoma (not recorded which).

This sequence joins TRBV29-1 and TRBJ1-1, with a possible D match to TRBD1 (5 bases). Trimming removed 1 base from V and 0 bases from J, with 9 bases in between. The CDR3 contains 14 residues. The germline CDR1 and CDR2 sequences are SQVTM and ANQGSEA. In DNA form, the CDR3 reads TGCAGCGTTGAAGCCGGGGGAATGAACACTGAAGCTTTCTTT. It encodes CSVEAGGMNTEAFF.

The V call is TRBV2, the J call TRBJ2-5; possibly TRBD1 or TRBD2 for D (5 bases each). Trimming shortened V by 6 bases and J by 0 bases, and 5 bases separated the two germline ends. From germline, CDR1 is SNHLY and CDR2 FYNNEI. The CDR3 loop spans 12 amino acids. The CDR3 bases are TGTGCCAGCAGGGGGGACCAAGAGACCCAGTACTTC. Translating gives CASRGDQETQYF.

This chain joins TRBV6-4 and TRBJ2-2; D remains ambiguous. Trimming removed 4 bases at V and 0 bases at J, with 6 bases between. The CDR3 covers 14 residues. Germline-derived CDR1 and CDR2 are MRHNA and SNTAGT. The CDR3 DNA follows: TGTGCCAGCAGTGGCGCAGCGAACACCGGGGAGCTGTTTTTT. Translating gives CASSGAANTGELFF.

CDR3 loop: CASSGSDQPQHF. CDR3 nucleotides: TGTGCCAGCAGTGGGTCTGATCAGCCCCAGCATTTT. The V and J genes are TRBV12-3 or TRBV12-4 and TRBJ1-5; D is uncertain. The CDR3 spans 12 residues. V gave up 5 bases and J gave up 5 bases, with 7 bases separating them.

DNA of the CDR3: TGTGCCATCAGTTCGGGTGGGGAGCTGTTTTTT. Amino acid sequence: CAISSGGELFF. This sequence joins TRBV10-3 and TRBJ2-2; unclear D gene. The CDR3 totals 11 residues. Germline values: CDR1 ENHRY, CDR2 SYGVKD. Trimming shortened V by 5 bases and J by 8 bases, and 6 bases separated the two germline ends.

The chain combines TRBV5-6 with TRBJ2-2, with 7 bases identical to TRBD1. The V segment lost 4 bases and the J segment 0 bases; nucleotides outside the gene matches: 6. The CDR3 is 16 amino acids. CDR1 is SGHDT and CDR2 is YYEEEE in the germline V gene. The CDR3: CASSPYRGANTGELFF. The CDR3 nucleotides are TGTGCCAGCAGCCCGTACAGGGGAGCGAACACCGGGGAGCTGTTTTTT.

This clone was detected once. The chain is built from TRBV2 and TRBJ1-2, with TRBD1 matching 7 bases. There are 13 residues in the CDR3. Germline V gene lookup returns CDR1 SNHLY and CDR2 FYNNEI. V lost 6 bases and J lost 3; bases outside the gene matches: 4. The CDR3 loop reads CASRATGYYGYTF. The CDR3 DNA reads as TGTGCCAGCAGAGCGACAGGGTACTATGGCTACACCTTC. The full variable domain, with the rest looked up from reference TRBV2 and TRBJ1-2, is EPEVTQTPSHQVTQMGQEVILRCVPISNHLYFYWYRQILGQKVEFLVSFYNNEISEKSEIFDDQFSVERPDGSNFTLKIRSTKLEDSAMYFCASRATGYYGYTFGSGTRLTVV.

J is TRBJ2-1 and V is TRBV9; no reliable D call. This CDR3 contains 15 residues. The germline V gene encodes CDR1 SGDLS and CDR2 YYNGEE. V lost 0 bases and J lost 1, with 8 bases in between. The CDR3 region is CASSVDGKSYNEQFF. CDR3 DNA: TGTGCCAGCAGCGTAGATGGGAAGTCCTACAATGAGCAGTTCTTC.

This chain uses TRBV28 with TRBJ2-2; TRBD1 aligns across 9 bases. The length of the CDR3 is 16 residues. The germline gives CDR1 MDHEN, CDR2 SYDVKM. V lost 5 bases and J lost 3; bases outside the gene matches: 7. This chain's CDR3 is CASSRDREADTGELFF. The CDR3 DNA reads TGTGCCAGCAGTCGGGACAGGGAGGCGGACACCGGGGAGCTGTTTTTT.

This clone occurred a few times. The chain uses TRBV7-2 and TRBJ2-2; D uncertain. The CDR3 is 13 amino acids. V lost 3 bases and J lost 2, with 4 bases in between. Germline V gives CDR1 SGHTA, CDR2 FQGNSA. In DNA form, the CDR3 reads TGTGCCAGCAGCTTTTCAAACACCGGGGAGCTGTTTTTT. Its protein is CASSFSNTGELFF.